A selection of T cell receptor beta chains follows, all from one sample in a study of CD8 T cells in ankylosing spondylitis. MiXCR, run by TCRdb on the 5' RACE reads, gives a single entry per CDR3 protein. The sample lists some 450,000 distinct CDR3 sequences, 17% seen once, with 1% in the top ten. The sequencing sample was made of blood, either unsorted or a sorted T cell fraction (not recorded which). Receptor source: a male donor with ankylosing spondylitis. Each CDR3 is given with its conserved first and last residue. Fields, in order: D gene, V gene, clone size, J gene, CDR3 protein, CDR3 DNA. The D gene is left open where the match is weak. Clone sizes are given selectively: once, few, many, or a class where the clone is expanded.

d_call: -; v_call: TRBV18; clone_size: -; j_call: TRBJ1-2; cdr3_aa: CASSPVPLNYGYTF; cdr3_nt: TGTGCCAGCTCACCAGTCCCCTTGAACTATGGCTACACCTTC
d_call: -; v_call: TRBV10-3; clone_size: -; j_call: TRBJ1-6; cdr3_aa: CAISDLWNSPLHF; cdr3_nt: TGTGCCATCAGTGACTTATGGAATTCACCCCTCCACTTT
d_call: TRBD1; v_call: TRBV5-1; clone_size: many; j_call: TRBJ2-7; cdr3_aa: CASSLASGQGYEQYF; cdr3_nt: TGCGCCAGCAGCTTGGCAAGCGGACAGGGATACGAGCAGTACTTC
d_call: -; v_call: TRBV12-3/TRBV12-4; clone_size: many; j_call: TRBJ2-4; cdr3_aa: CASRKTGFGQYF; cdr3_nt: TGTGCCAGCAGGAAGACTGGGTTTGGTCAGTACTTC
d_call: -; v_call: TRBV29-1; clone_size: many; j_call: TRBJ1-1; cdr3_aa: CSAEQGLGTEAFF; cdr3_nt: TGCAGCGCTGAACAGGGCTTGGGCACTGAAGCTTTCTTT
d_call: TRBD2; v_call: TRBV7-2; clone_size: few; j_call: TRBJ2-5; cdr3_aa: CASSLFLADQETQYF; cdr3_nt: TGTGCCAGCAGCTTATTCCTAGCGGACCAAGAGACCCAGTACTTC
d_call: TRBD2; v_call: TRBV30; clone_size: -; j_call: TRBJ2-1; cdr3_aa: CAWTSKGLASNNEQFF; cdr3_nt: TGTGCCTGGACCTCGAAGGGACTAGCGAGCAACAATGAGCAGTTCTTC
d_call: TRBD2; v_call: TRBV12-3/TRBV12-4; clone_size: many; j_call: TRBJ2-2; cdr3_aa: CASSSSGSTTGELFF; cdr3_nt: TGTGCCAGCAGCTCTAGCGGGAGTACCACCGGGGAGCTGTTTTTT
d_call: TRBD1; v_call: TRBV28; clone_size: few; j_call: TRBJ1-1; cdr3_aa: CASSCLVQGCTEAFF; cdr3_nt: TGTGCCAGCAGTTGCCTTGTACAGGGGTGCACTGAAGCTTTCTTT
d_call: -; v_call: TRBV28; clone_size: -; j_call: TRBJ2-3; cdr3_aa: CASSLERRTDTQYF; cdr3_nt: TGTGCCAGCAGTTTGGAACGGCGGACAGATACGCAGTATTTT
d_call: -; v_call: TRBV28; clone_size: -; j_call: TRBJ1-2; cdr3_aa: CASSPDRRGYTF; cdr3_nt: TGTGCCAGCAGTCCGGACCGGAGGGGCTACACCTTC
d_call: -; v_call: TRBV20-1; clone_size: few; j_call: TRBJ1-6; cdr3_aa: CSARVRTANSPLHF; cdr3_nt: TGCAGTGCTAGAGTCCGGACAGCAAATTCACCCCTCCACTTT
d_call: TRBD1; v_call: TRBV7-3; clone_size: few; j_call: TRBJ1-6; cdr3_aa: CASSLRALGQGYNSPLHF; cdr3_nt: TGTGCCAGCAGCTTACGGGCCTTGGGACAGGGATATAATTCACCCCTCCACTTT
d_call: -; v_call: TRBV2; clone_size: -; j_call: TRBJ2-1; cdr3_aa: CASRVDGVYNEQFF; cdr3_nt: TGTGCCAGCAGGGTTGATGGGGTCTACAATGAGCAGTTCTTC
d_call: -; v_call: TRBV6-2/TRBV6-3; clone_size: few; j_call: TRBJ1-5; cdr3_aa: CASSYSSGGNQPQHF; cdr3_nt: TGTGCCAGCAGTTACTCGTCGGGTGGGAATCAGCCCCAGCATTTT
d_call: -; v_call: TRBV27; clone_size: -; j_call: TRBJ2-5; cdr3_aa: CATWTAPGETQYF; cdr3_nt: TGTGCCACCTGGACAGCTCCCGGGGAGACCCAGTACTTC
d_call: TRBD1; v_call: TRBV3-1; clone_size: -; j_call: TRBJ1-2; cdr3_aa: CASSQQGGVRYGYTF; cdr3_nt: TGTGCCAGCAGCCAACAGGGGGGGGTACGCTATGGCTACACCTTC
d_call: TRBD2; v_call: TRBV7-2; clone_size: -; j_call: TRBJ2-1; cdr3_aa: CASSLAPLASGRDEQFF; cdr3_nt: TGTGCCAGCAGCTTAGCCCCGCTAGCTAGCGGGAGGGATGAGCAGTTCTTC